Listed here are 9 T cell receptor beta chains from one sample, sequenced in a study of blood T cell repertoires in COVID-19 (dated by TCRdb to 2018 to 2020). Libraries were constructed by the immunoSEQ multiplex PCR assay. The table comes from immuneACCESS by way of TCRdb, which keeps in-frame sequences with V and J called. Part of the clones is missing from these tables; in studies checked, under half for an unresolved V gene and the rest for unknown reasons. This sample has about 140,000 clones in its table, and more than 75% of those were observed once. Under 7% of the sample is taken by the ten largest. The sequencing sample was made of peripheral blood. The receptors shown here come from a human donor in a cohort sampled during active COVID-19.

About this clone itself: Other DNA sequences in this sample translate to the same CDR3. This rearrangement joins TRBV6-5 to TRBJ1-2; TRBD1 matches 9 bases. V was clipped by 4 bases and J by 8 bases; unmatched bases: 5. The CDR3 runs 13 residues. In germline, CDR1 is MNHEY, CDR2 SVGAGI. The CDR3, as DNA: TGTGCCAGCAGTTCGGGACAGGGTGGGGGCTACACCTTC. Residues: CASSSGQGGGYTF.

The chain joins TRBV6-5 to TRBJ1-5; no clear D gene. This CDR3 is built from 14 residues. Germline V gene lookup returns CDR1 MNHEY and CDR2 SVGAGI. Between the trimmed V and J ends, which lost 1 base and 3 bases, there was a span of 7 bases. The CDR3 protein is CASSYFPSNQPQHF. DNA of the CDR3: TGTGCCAGCAGTTACTTCCCTTCCAATCAGCCCCAGCATTTT.

The chain has TRBV5-1 and TRBJ2-3, with D tentatively TRBD1 (6 bases). Germline CDR1 reads SGHRS; CDR2 reads YFSETQ. V gave up 1 base and J gave up 2 bases, with 11 bases separating them. The CDR3 covers 15 residues. The CDR3: CASSLSGESTDTQYF. The CDR3 DNA sequence: TGCGCCAGCAGCTTGTCAGGGGAGTCCACAGATACGCAGTATTTT.

V usage is TRBV27 and J usage is TRBJ2-1; a weak D match, TRBD2 (7 bases). The CDR3 runs to 16 residues. V was pared by 3 bases and J by 2 bases, with 14 bases between. From germline, CDR1 is MNHEY and CDR2 SMNVEV (reference sequence). CDR3 nucleotide sequence: TGTGCCAGCAGTTTCAGGGGCGGGAGCCCCTACAATGAGCAGTTCTTC. Protein product: CASSFRGGSPYNEQFF.

V gene TRBV5-8 combines with J gene TRBJ2-5; a possible D gene is TRBD2 (5 bases). CDR1 and CDR2 (germline): SGHTS, YDEGEE. The CDR3 spans 15 residues. The V end lost 4 bases, the J end lost 5 bases, and 18 bases lay between the germline ends. The DNA for the CDR3 is TGTGCCAGCAGCCTTAAAGGACGGACTGGGGAGACCCAGTACTTC. Its translation: CASSLKGRTGETQYF.

This clone was seen a handful of times. The chain links TRBV29-1 to TRBJ2-7; a possible D gene is TRBD2 (7 bases). From germline, CDR1 is SQVTM and CDR2 ANQGSEA. CDR3 length: 11 amino acids. V lost 4 bases and J 7 bases, leaving 11 bases between the germline ends. In DNA, the CDR3 is TGCAGCGTTGCGGAGGGGGGGGAGCAGTACTTC. Translation: CSVAEGGEQYF.

The CDR3 DNA reads as TGTGCCAGCTCACCAAGAGACAGGGGATCAGATACGCAGTATTTT. It is translated as CASSPRDRGSDTQYF. This chain joins TRBV18 and TRBJ2-3, with 8 bases fitting TRBD1. V trimming: 2 bases; J trimming: 4 bases; junction bases outside the gene matches: 5. This CDR3 spans 15 amino acids. Germline V CDR1 and CDR2: KGHSH, LQKENI.

The V call is TRBV7-3, the J call TRBJ2-2; D unclear. The CDR3 contains 13 residues. Trimming stripped 5 bases from V and 2 bases from J, with 6 bases between. CDR1 and CDR2 (germline): SGHTA, FQGTGA. The CDR3 sequence: CASSTLNTGELFF. DNA of the CDR3: TGTGCCAGCAGCACCCTAAACACCGGGGAGCTGTTTTTT.

The chain employs TRBV5-4 and TRBJ2-1, with D tentatively TRBD1 (5 bases). Trimming removed 2 bases from V and 6 bases from J, with 6 bases in between. The CDR3 is made up of 12 amino acids. From germline, CDR1 is SGHNT and CDR2 YYREEE (reference sequence). The DNA of the CDR3 is TGTGCCAGCAGCTTCCAGGGCAATGAGCAGTTCTTC. It specifies CASSFQGNEQFF.